Only one count was recorded for the clone carrying this T cell receptor (beta chain). What it binds is unknown. This sample was taken from a study of cytomegalovirus exposure and HLA in healthy donors. Study-level information: Earlier findings included roughly 100 million unique TCR beta sequences obtained from some 180 million T cells. Study-level points and caveats: Per a prior analysis, the majority of TCR beta V segments were productive roughly 87% or roughly 30% of the time. Later analysis identified a missense DCLRE1C variant that was linked to TCR beta V- and J-gene trimming.

The PCR ran on 60 Vbeta and 13 Jbeta primers. Sequencing was performed with immunoSEQ multiplex PCR; in TCRdb, only in-frame clones are kept and a portion is missing. The table includes 150,000 to 200,000 clones, around 76% detected once. This TCR was sampled from a young man in good health and CMV-seronegative. Sequencing input: PBMCs.

This CDR3 reads CASPSGTPKNTIYF. CDR3 nucleotide sequence: TGTGCCAGCCCCTCCGGGACACCCAAAAACACCATATATTTT. V usage is TRBV19 and J usage is TRBJ1-3, with D possibly being TRBD1 (6 bases). Germline CDR1 LNHDA, CDR2 SQIVND (reference sequence). Deletions cut 9 bases from V and 6 bases from J, with 18 bases between. The CDR3 is 14 amino acids. The whole variable domain, remainder taken from reference TRBV19 and TRBJ1-3, is DGGITQSPKYLFRKEGQNVTLSCEQNLNHDAMYWYRQDPGQGLRLIYYSQIVNDFQKGDIAEGYSVSREKKESFPLTVTSAQKNPTAFYLCASPSGTPKNTIYFGEGSWLTVV.